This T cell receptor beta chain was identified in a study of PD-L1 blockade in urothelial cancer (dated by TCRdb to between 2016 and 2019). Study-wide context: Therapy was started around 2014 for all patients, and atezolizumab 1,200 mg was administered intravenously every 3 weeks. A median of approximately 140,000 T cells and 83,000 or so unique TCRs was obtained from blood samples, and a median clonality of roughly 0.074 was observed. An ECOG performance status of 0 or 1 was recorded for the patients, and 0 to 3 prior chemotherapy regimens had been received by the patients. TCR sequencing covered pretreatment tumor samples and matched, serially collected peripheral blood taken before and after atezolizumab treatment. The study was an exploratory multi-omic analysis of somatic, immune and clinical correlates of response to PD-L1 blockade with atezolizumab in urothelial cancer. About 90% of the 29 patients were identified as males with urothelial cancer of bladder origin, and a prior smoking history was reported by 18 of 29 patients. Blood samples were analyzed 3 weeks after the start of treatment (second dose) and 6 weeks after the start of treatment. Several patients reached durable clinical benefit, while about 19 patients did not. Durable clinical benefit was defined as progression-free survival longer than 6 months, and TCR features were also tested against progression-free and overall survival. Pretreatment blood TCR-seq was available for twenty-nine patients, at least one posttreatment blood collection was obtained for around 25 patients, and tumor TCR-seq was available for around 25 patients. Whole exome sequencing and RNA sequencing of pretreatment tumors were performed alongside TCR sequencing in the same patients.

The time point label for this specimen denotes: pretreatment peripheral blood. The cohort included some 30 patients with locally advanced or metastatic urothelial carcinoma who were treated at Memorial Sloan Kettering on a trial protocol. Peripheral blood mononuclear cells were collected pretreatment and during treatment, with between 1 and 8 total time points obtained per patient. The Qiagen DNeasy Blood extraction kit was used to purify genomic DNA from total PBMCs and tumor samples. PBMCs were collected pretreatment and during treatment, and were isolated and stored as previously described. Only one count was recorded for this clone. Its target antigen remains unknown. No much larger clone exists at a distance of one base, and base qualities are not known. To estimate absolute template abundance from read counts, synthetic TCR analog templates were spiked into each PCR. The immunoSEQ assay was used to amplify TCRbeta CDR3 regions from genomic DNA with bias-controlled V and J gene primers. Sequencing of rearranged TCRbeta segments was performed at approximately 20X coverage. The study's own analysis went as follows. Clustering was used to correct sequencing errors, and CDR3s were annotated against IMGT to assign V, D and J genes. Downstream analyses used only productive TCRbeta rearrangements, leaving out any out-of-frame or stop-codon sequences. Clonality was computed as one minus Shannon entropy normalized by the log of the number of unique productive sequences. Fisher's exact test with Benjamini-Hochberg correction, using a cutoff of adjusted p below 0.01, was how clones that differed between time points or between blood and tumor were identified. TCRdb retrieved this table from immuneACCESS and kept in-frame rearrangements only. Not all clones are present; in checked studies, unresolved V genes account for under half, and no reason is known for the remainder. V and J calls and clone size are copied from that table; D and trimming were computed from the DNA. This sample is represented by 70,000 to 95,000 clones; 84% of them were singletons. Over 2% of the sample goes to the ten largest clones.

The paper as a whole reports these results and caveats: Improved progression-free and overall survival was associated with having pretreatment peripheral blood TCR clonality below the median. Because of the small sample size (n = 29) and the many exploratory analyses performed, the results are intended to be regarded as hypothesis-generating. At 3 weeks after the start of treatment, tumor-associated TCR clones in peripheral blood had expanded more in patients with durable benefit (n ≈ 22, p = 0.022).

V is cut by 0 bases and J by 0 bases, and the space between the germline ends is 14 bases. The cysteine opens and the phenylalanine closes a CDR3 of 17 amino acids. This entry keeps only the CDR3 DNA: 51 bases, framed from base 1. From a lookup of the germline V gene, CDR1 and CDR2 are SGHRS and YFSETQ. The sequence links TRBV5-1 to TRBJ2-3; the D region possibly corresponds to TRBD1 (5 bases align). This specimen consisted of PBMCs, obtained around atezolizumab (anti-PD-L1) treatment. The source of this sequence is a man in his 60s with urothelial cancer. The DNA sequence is TGCGCCAGCAGCTTGGAGTTTCGGGCAGGGAGCACAGATACGCAGTATTTT. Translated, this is CASSLEFRAGSTDTQYF. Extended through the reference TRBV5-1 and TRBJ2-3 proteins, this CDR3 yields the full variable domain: KAGVTQTPRYLIKTRGQQVTLSCSPISGHRSVSWYQQTPGQGLQFLFEYFSETQRNKGNFPGRFSGRQFSNSRSEMNVSTLELGDSALYLCASSLEFRAGSTDTQYFGPGTRLTVL.